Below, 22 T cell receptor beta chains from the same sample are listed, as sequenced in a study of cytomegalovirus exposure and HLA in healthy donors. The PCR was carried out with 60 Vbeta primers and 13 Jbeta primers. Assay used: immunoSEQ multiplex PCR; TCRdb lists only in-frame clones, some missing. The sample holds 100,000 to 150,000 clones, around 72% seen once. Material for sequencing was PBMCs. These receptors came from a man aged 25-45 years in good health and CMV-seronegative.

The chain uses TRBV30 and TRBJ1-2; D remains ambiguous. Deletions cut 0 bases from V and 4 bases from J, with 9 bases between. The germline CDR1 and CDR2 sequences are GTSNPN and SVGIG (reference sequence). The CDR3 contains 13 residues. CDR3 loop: CAWSVDRLYGYTF. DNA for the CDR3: TGTGCCTGGAGTGTAGATAGACTCTATGGCTACACCTTC.

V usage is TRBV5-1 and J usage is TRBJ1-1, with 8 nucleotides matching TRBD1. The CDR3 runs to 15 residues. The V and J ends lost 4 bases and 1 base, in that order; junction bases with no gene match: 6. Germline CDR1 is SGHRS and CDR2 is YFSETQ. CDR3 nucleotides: TGCGCCAGCAGCCTTCTCGGGACAGGGAACACTGAAGCTTTCTTT. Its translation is CASSLLGTGNTEAFF.

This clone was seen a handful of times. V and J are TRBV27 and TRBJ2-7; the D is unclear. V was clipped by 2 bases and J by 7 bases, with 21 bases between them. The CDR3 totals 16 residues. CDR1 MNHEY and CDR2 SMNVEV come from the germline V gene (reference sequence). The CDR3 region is CASSLRSGPTSAEQYF. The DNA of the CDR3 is TGTGCCAGCAGTTTAAGGAGTGGTCCCACTTCCGCTGAGCAGTACTTC.

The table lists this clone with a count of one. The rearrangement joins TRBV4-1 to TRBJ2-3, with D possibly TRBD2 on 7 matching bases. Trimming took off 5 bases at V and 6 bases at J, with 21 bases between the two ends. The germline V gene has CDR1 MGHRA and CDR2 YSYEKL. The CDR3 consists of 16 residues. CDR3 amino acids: CASSVTGFGGMDTQYF. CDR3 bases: TGCGCCAGCAGCGTAACAGGGTTCGGGGGGATGGATACGCAGTATTTT.

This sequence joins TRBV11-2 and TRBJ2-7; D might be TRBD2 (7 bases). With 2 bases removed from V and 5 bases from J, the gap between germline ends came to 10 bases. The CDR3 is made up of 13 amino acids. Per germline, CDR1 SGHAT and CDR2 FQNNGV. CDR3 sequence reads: CASSLRGANEQYF. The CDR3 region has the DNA TGTGCCAGCAGCTTACGGGGGGCCAACGAGCAGTACTTC.

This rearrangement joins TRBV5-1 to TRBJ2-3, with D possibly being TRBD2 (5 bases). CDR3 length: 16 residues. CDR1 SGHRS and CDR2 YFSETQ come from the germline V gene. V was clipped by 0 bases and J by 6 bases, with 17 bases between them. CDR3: CASSLVGVTIGDTQYF. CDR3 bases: TGCGCCAGCAGCTTGGTGGGAGTGACGATTGGGGATACGCAGTATTTT.

CDR3 nucleotides: TGCGCCAGCAGCCGAGAGACGGGGACAGGCCTTCAAAAACTGTTTTTT. Protein product: CASSRETGTGLQKLFF. The chain employs TRBV4-1 and TRBJ1-4, with 8 bases lining up with TRBD1. Germline loops: CDR1 MGHRA, CDR2 YSYEKL. V gave up 4 bases and J gave up 9 bases; unmatched junction bases: 13. CDR3 length equals 16 residues.

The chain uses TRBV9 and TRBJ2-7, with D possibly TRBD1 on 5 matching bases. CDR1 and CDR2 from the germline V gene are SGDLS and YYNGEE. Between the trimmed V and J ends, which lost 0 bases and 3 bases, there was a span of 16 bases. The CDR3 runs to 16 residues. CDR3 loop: CASSVGVEGALYEQYF. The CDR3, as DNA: TGTGCCAGCAGCGTAGGGGTAGAAGGGGCCCTCTACGAGCAGTACTTC.

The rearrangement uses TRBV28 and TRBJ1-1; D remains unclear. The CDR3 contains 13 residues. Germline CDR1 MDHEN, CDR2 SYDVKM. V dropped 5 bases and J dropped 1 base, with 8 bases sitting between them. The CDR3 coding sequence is TGTGCCAGCAGTCTATCGGGGAACACTGAAGCTTTCTTT. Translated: CASSLSGNTEAFF.

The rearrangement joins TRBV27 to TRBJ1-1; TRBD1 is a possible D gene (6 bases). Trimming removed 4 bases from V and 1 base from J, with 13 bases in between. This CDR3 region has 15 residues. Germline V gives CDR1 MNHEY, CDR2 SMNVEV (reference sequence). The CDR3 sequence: CASSSSEGGNTEAFF. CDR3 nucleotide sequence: TGTGCCAGCAGTTCGAGTGAAGGGGGGAACACTGAAGCTTTCTTT.

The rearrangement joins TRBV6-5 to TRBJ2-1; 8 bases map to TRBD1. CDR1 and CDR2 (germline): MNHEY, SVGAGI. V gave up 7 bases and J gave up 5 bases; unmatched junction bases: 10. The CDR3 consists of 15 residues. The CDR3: CASNRLGTGDNEQFF. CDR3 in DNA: TGTGCCAGCAATAGATTAGGGACAGGCGACAATGAGCAGTTCTTC.

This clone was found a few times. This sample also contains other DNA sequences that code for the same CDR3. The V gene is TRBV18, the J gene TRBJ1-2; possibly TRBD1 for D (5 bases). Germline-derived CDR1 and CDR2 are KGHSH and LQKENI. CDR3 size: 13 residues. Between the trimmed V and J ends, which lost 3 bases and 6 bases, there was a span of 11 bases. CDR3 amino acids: CASSPGGDHGYTF. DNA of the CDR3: TGTGCCAGCTCACCGGGAGGGGACCATGGCTACACCTTC.

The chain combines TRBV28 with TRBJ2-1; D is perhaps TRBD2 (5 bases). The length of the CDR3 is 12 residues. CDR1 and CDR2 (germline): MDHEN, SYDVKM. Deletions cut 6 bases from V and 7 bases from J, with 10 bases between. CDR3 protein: CASSLDSNEQFF. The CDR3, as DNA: TGTGCCAGCAGCTTGGACTCGAATGAGCAGTTCTTC.

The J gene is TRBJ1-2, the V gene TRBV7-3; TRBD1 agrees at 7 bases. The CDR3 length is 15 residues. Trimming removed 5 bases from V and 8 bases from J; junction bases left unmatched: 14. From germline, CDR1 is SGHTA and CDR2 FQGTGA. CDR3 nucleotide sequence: TGTGCCAGCAGCGCGACCCGGGACAGCACGACCGGCTACACCTTC. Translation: CASSATRDSTTGYTF.

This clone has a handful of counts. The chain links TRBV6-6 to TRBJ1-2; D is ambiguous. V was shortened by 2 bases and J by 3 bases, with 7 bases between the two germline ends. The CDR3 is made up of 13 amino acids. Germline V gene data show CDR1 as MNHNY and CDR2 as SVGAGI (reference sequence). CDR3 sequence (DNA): TGTGCCAGCAGTTACCAGGCCTACTATGGCTACACCTTC. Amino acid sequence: CASSYQAYYGYTF.

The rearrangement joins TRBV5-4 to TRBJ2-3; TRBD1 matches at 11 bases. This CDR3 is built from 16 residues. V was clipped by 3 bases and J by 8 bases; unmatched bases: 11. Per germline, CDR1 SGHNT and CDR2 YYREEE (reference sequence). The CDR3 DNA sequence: TGTGCCAGCAGCTCTGGACAGGGGGCATCATTGGGTACGCAGTATTTT. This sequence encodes CASSSGQGASLGTQYF.

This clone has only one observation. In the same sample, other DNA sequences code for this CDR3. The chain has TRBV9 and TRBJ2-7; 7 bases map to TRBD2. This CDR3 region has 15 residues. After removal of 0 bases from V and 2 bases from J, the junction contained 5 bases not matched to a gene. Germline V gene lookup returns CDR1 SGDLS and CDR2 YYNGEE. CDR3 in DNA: TGTGCCAGCAGCGTAGGAGGCGGGGGTGCCTACGAGCAGTACTTC. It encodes CASSVGGGGAYEQYF. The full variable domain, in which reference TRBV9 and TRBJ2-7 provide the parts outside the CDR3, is DSGVTQTPKHLITATGQRVTLRCSPRSGDLSVYWYQQSLDQGLQFLIQYYNGEERAKGNILERFSAQQFPDLHSELNLSSLELGDSALYFCASSVGGGGAYEQYFGPGTRLTVT.

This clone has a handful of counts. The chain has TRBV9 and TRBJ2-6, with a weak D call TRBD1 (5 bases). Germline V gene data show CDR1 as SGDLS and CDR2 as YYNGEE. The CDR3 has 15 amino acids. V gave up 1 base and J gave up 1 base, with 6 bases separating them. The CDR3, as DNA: TGTGCCAGCAGCGTACAGGGTTCTGGGGCCAACGTCCTGACTTTC. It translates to CASSVQGSGANVLTF.

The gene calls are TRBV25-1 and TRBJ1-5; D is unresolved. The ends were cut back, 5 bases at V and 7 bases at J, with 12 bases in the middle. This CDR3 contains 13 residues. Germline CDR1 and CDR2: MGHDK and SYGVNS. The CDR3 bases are TGTGCCAGCAGTTCTGGTCTGAGACAGCCCCAGCATTTT. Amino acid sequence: CASSSGLRQPQHF. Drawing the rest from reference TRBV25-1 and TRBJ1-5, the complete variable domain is EADIYQTPRYLVIGTGKKITLECSQTMGHDKMYWYQQDPGMELHLIHYSYGVNSTEKGDLSSESTVSRIRTEHFPLTLESARPSHTSQYLCASSSGLRQPQHFGDGTRLSIL.

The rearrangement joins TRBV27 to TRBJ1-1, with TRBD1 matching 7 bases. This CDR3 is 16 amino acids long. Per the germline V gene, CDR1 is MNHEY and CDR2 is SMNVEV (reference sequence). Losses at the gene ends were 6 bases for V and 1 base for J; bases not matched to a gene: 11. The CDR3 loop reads CASSDRARGENTEAFF. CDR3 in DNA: TGTGCCAGCAGCGACAGGGCACGAGGAGAGAACACTGAAGCTTTCTTT.

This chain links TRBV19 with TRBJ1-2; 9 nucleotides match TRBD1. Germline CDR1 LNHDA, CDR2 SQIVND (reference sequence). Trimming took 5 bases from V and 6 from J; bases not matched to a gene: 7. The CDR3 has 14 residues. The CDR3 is CASSPRDRVDGYTF. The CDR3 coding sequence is TGTGCCAGTAGTCCAAGGGACAGGGTAGATGGCTACACCTTC. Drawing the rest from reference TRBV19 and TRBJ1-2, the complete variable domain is DGGITQSPKYLFRKEGQNVTLSCEQNLNHDAMYWYRQDPGQGLRLIYYSQIVNDFQKGDIAEGYSVSREKKESFPLTVTSAQKNPTAFYLCASSPRDRVDGYTFGSGTRLTVV.

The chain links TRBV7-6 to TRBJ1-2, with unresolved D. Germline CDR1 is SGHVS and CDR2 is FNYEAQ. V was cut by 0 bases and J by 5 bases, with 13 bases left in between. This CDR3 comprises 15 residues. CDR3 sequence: CASSLAGGLGYGYTF. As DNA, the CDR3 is TGTGCCAGCAGCTTAGCCGGAGGATTGGGTTATGGCTACACCTTC. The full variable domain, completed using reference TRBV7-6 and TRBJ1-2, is GAGVSQSPRYKVTKRGQDVALRCDPISGHVSLYWYRQALGQGPEFLTYFNYEAQQDKSGLPNDRFSAERPEGSISTLTIQRTEQRDSAMYRCASSLAGGLGYGYTFGSGTRLTVV.